This T cell receptor (beta chain) stems from a study of T cells after yellow fever vaccination. A few counts support this clonotype. Its matching antigen is unknown. The CDR3 totals 13 residues. The germline V gene has CDR1 DFQATT and CDR2 SNEGSKA (reference sequence). Deletions cut 6 bases from V and 0 bases from J, with 9 bases between. Study outcomes and limitations: The presence of abundant clonotypes contaminating from the bulk population was possible in FACS-sorted repertoires. Detected again after the booster were most primary-vaccination clones, at 95% to 97% CD4 and around 91% CD8.

Generation of TCR cDNA used 5'RACE template switching (which added a universal primer site and UMIs). MiXCR was run by TCRdb on the 5' RACE reads, yielding one entry per CDR3 protein. The sample yields some 670,000 distinct CDR3 sequences, roughly 12% seen once. Sample: PBMCs, taken on the day of the yellow fever booster vaccination. This chain links TRBV20-1 with TRBJ2-1; a possible D gene is TRBD2 (5 bases). The sequence derives from a man aged 30-40 years who received the YFV17D yellow fever vaccine. DNA for the CDR3: TGCAGTGCCCTAGCTAGCTCCTACAATGAGCAGTTCTTC. Protein: CSALASSYNEQFF.